This entry lists 17 T cell receptor beta chains sequenced from one sample in a study of blood T cell repertoires in COVID-19. Method: immunoSEQ multiplex PCR; TCRdb's copy keeps in-frame clones and lacks some. The sample yields over 150,000 clones, 94% seen once. Sequencing was done on a sample of peripheral blood. These receptor sequences come from a man aged 25-45 years with COVID-19, enrolled during active disease.

CDR3 DNA: TGTGCCAGCACTCGGGACAGTGCAACTAATGAAAAACTGTTTTTT. Amino acids: CASTRDSATNEKLFF. This sequence joins TRBV2 and TRBJ1-4; 7 positions agree with TRBD1. Trimming cost V 7 bases and J 0 bases; bases outside gene matches: 5. CDR3 length: 15 amino acids. Germline-derived CDR1 and CDR2 are SNHLY and FYNNEI.

This chain uses TRBV27 with TRBJ2-3; 8 bases agree with TRBD2. Per the germline V gene, CDR1 is MNHEY and CDR2 is SMNVEV (reference sequence). This CDR3 comprises 15 residues. The junction had 13 bases not matched to a gene; V was cut back by 6 bases and J by 8 bases. CDR3 bases: TGTGCCAGCAGCCCCCAAGAGAGCGGGGGAGCTACGCAGTATTTT. It is translated as CASSPQESGGATQYF.

The V call is TRBV27, the J call TRBJ2-7; TRBD2 might be the D (6 bases). The CDR3 spans 14 residues. Trimming took off 3 bases at V and 5 bases at J, with 14 bases between the two ends. The V gene's germline CDR1 is MNHEY and CDR2 SMNVEV (reference sequence). The CDR3 reads CASSFGLRDHEQYF. The CDR3 nucleotides are TGTGCCAGCAGTTTCGGTTTGCGGGACCACGAGCAGTACTTC.

Here the CDR3 reads CASSPWGGEETQYF. CDR3 DNA: TGTGCCAGCTCACCCTGGGGAGGTGAGGAGACCCAGTACTTC. This chain connects TRBV18 to TRBJ2-5; tentatively, D is TRBD2 (6 bases). The germline CDR1 and CDR2 sequences are KGHSH and LQKENI. V lost 3 bases and J lost 5, with 13 bases in between. The CDR3 runs 14 residues.

The V gene is TRBV6-1, the J gene TRBJ1-4; no reliable D call. Trimming stripped 0 bases from V and 14 bases from J, with 16 bases between. The CDR3 extends over 14 amino acids. Germline lookup yields CDR1 MNHNS and CDR2 SASEGT. This CDR3 reads CASSEAGRRVGLFF. DNA for the CDR3: TGTGCCAGCAGTGAAGCCGGCCGTCGTGTCGGGCTGTTTTTT.

The chain uses TRBV7-3 and TRBJ2-3; D gene uncertain. Germline V CDR1 and CDR2: SGHTA, FQGTGA. The V and J ends lost 5 bases and 6 bases respectively, with 12 bases between them. The CDR3 runs to 13 residues. The CDR3 loop reads CASSLSRQDTQYF. CDR3 DNA sequence: TGTGCCAGCAGCCTAAGCCGCCAGGATACGCAGTATTTT.

The chain combines TRBV19 with TRBJ2-7; tentative D call: TRBD2 (5 bases). CDR1 is LNHDA and CDR2 is SQIVND in the germline V gene (reference sequence). V dropped 3 bases and J dropped 6 bases, with 15 bases sitting between them. This CDR3 contains 14 residues. This chain's CDR3 is CASSINPSSPEQYF. The CDR3 DNA is TGTGCCAGTAGTATCAATCCTAGCTCCCCCGAGCAGTACTTC. The full variable domain, completed using reference TRBV19 and TRBJ2-7, is DGGITQSPKYLFRKEGQNVTLSCEQNLNHDAMYWYRQDPGQGLRLIYYSQIVNDFQKGDIAEGYSVSREKKESFPLTVTSAQKNPTAFYLCASSINPSSPEQYFGPGTRLTVT.

This clone was picked up one time. The CDR3 spells CASSQIPSSTDTQYF. CDR3 coding DNA: TGTGCCAGCAGCCAAATCCCTAGCTCCACAGATACGCAGTATTTT. The chain carries TRBV3-1 (or the pseudogene TRBV3-2) and TRBJ2-3; a possible D gene is TRBD2 (5 bases). Trimming stripped 2 bases from V and 2 bases from J, with 11 bases between. The CDR3 loop spans 15 amino acids. The germline V gene encodes CDR1 LGHDT and CDR2 YNNKEL (reference sequence).

This rearrangement joins TRBV25-1 to TRBJ2-1; 7 bases are a match to TRBD2. V lost 5 bases to trimming and J lost 7 bases; unmatched junction nucleotides: 14. CDR1 is MGHDK, CDR2 SYGVNS, per germline. The CDR3 loop spans 16 amino acids. CDR3 coding DNA: TGTGCCAGCAGTCCCCCTGGGGGGGTGGCTGTAAATGAGCAGTTCTTC. Its protein product is CASSPPGGVAVNEQFF.

The chain is built from TRBV25-1 and TRBJ2-5; 10 positions agree with TRBD2. With V trimmed by 4 bases and J by 5 bases, 10 bases remained unmatched. There are 16 residues in the CDR3. The V gene's germline CDR1 is MGHDK and CDR2 SYGVNS. CDR3 in amino acids: CASSGGSGGTGETQYF. As DNA, the CDR3 is TGTGCCAGCAGTGGGGGTAGCGGGGGGACCGGGGAGACCCAGTACTTC.

This sequence joins TRBV7-3 and TRBJ1-1; no reliable D call. The V gene lost 5 bases and the J gene lost 4 bases, with 11 bases spanning the gap. Per the germline V gene, CDR1 is SGHTA and CDR2 is FQGTGA. CDR3 size: 13 residues. The CDR3 region has the DNA TGTGCCAGCAGCGCCACAGAGAGCACTGAAGCTTTCTTT. Its translation: CASSATESTEAFF.

The V gene is TRBV28, the J gene TRBJ1-6, with 10 bases aligning to TRBD1. CDR1 MDHEN and CDR2 SYDVKM come from the germline V gene. This CDR3 has 18 residues. V was pared by 7 bases and J by 1 base, with 10 bases of the junction left unmatched. CDR3 coding DNA: TGTGCCAGCAACCATCGACAGGGGGCGCTTTCCTATAATTCACCCCTCCACTTT. Translation: CASNHRQGALSYNSPLHF.

The rearrangement uses TRBV6-5 and TRBJ1-1, with no clear D. CDR1 and CDR2 (germline): MNHEY, SVGAGI. The V and J ends lost 5 bases and 7 bases respectively, with 14 bases between them. The CDR3 runs 13 residues. The CDR3 loop is CASSTQPGSEAFF. The CDR3 DNA reads as TGTGCCAGCAGTACTCAACCGGGGAGTGAAGCTTTCTTT.

The rearrangement links TRBV5-6 to TRBJ1-4, with TRBD1 matching over 9 bases. The CDR3 sequence is 14 residues long. CDR1 is SGHDT, CDR2 YYEEEE, per germline. V dropped 3 bases and J dropped 9; count of bases not matched to a gene: 6. The CDR3 protein is CASSSGTGNKKLFF. CDR3 sequence (DNA): TGTGCCAGCAGCTCCGGGACAGGGAATAAAAAACTGTTTTTT.

The rearrangement links TRBV5-1 to TRBJ1-1; D not resolved. The CDR3 extends over 16 amino acids. CDR1 and CDR2 (germline): SGHRS, YFSETQ. V gave up 6 bases and J gave up 1 base, with 19 bases separating them. DNA for the CDR3: TGCGCCAGCACCGGAAGCTACATGGGAGGGAACACTGAAGCTTTCTTT. Residues: CASTGSYMGGNTEAFF.

This chain links TRBV5-5 with TRBJ1-2; 8 bases match TRBD1. J was trimmed by 8 bases and V by 0 bases; bases with no gene match: 12. Looked up from germline, CDR1 is SGHKS and CDR2 is YYEKEE (reference sequence). The CDR3 covers 16 residues. In DNA, the CDR3 is TGTGCCAGCAGCTTGGTTACAGGGGGAAAACTATACGGCTACACCTTC. Its translation is CASSLVTGGKLYGYTF.

The chain recombines TRBV7-9 with TRBJ2-7; D remains unclear. CDR1 is SEHNR, CDR2 FQNEAQ, per germline (reference sequence). V was clipped by 3 bases and J by 5 bases, with 11 bases between them. This CDR3 has 13 amino acids. This CDR3 is CASSLVDPHEQYF. CDR3 sequence (DNA): TGTGCCAGCAGCTTGGTAGATCCCCACGAGCAGTACTTC.